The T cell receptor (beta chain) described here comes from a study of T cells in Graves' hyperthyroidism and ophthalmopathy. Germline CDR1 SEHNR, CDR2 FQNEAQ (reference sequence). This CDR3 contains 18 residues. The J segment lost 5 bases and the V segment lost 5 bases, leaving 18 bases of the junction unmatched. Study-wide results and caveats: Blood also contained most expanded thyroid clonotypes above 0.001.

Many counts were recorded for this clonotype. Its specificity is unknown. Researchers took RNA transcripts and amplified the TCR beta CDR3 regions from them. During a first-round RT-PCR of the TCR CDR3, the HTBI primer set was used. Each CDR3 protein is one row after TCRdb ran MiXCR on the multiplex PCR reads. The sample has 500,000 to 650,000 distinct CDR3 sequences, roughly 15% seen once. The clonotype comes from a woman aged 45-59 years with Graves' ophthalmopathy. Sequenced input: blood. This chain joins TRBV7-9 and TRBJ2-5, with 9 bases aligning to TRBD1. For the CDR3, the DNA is TGTGCCAGCAGCCTTATAGGGGGACAGGGACTCCAGCGGGAGACCCAGTACTTC. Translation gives CASSLIGGQGLQRETQYF.